This T cell receptor beta chain stems from a study of OX40 agonist ivuxolimab in advanced cancers. Turning to the study itself: Three patients responded partially, comprising one with hepatocellular carcinoma and two with cutaneous melanoma.

Findings of the study overall: At 0.1 to 3.0 mg/kg, CD4+ and CD8+ blood T cells expanded clonally by week 6. Expanded clones were, on average, more numerous among CD8+ T cells than CD4+.

Using immunoSEQ multiplex PCR, the repertoire was profiled, and TCRdb retains in-frame clones only, with some absent. The table has 130,000 or so clones, over 75% seen once. Germline V gives CDR1 SGHTA, CDR2 FQGNSA. The CDR3 is 13 residues long. With 6 bases removed from V and 7 bases from J, the gap between germline ends came to 12 bases. Only one count was recorded for this clone. Its cognate antigen is unknown. The chain couples TRBV7-2 to TRBJ2-2; no clear D. Here the sequenced sample was CD4+ or CD8+ T cells sorted from blood, taken in a trial of the OX40 agonist ivuxolimab. The source of this sequence is an adult with an advanced solid tumor such as melanoma, head and neck, liver or kidney cancer. The CDR3 is CASRTNFGGELFF. The CDR3 bases are TGTGCCAGCAGGACAAATTTCGGCGGGGAGCTGTTTTTT.